The source of this T cell receptor beta chain is a study of regulatory T cells in long-lasting Graves disease. Study results and limitations: TRBV28, TRBJ1-2 and TRBJ2-5 emerged as the favored segments in persistent disease. TCR diversity in persistent Graves' patients was below that of newly diagnosed ones.

This clonotype was observed a few times. The antigen remains undetermined. Germline V CDR1 and CDR2: MNHNS, SASEGT. V lost 3 bases to trimming and J lost 5 bases, with 13 bases between them. There are 15 residues in the CDR3. The sample's time point: persistent/refractory GD, antithyroid drugs over 5 years with positive TRAb. Isolated PBMC RNA provided the starting material for the TCR library. Patients were enrolled at an endocrinology department in Xi'an, China. EDTA tubes were used for drawing 8 to 9 milliliters of peripheral blood. Arm-PCR with iRepertoire HTBI primers amplified the CDR3 regions for these TCR beta libraries. TCRdb passed the multiplex PCR reads through MiXCR, listing each CDR3 protein once. Among 650,000 to 850,000 distinct CDR3 sequences listed, 25% to 35% were seen once.

The chain has TRBV6-1 and TRBJ2-2; D remains ambiguous. The sample was peripheral blood mononuclear cells (PBMCs), taken when the disease was refractory, from a patient treated with antithyroid drugs. This sequence was found in a female donor with Graves disease. CDR3 in amino acids: CASSESQLGTGELFF. CDR3 DNA sequence: TGTGCCAGCAGTGAGAGTCAGCTTGGGACCGGGGAGCTGTTTTTT.